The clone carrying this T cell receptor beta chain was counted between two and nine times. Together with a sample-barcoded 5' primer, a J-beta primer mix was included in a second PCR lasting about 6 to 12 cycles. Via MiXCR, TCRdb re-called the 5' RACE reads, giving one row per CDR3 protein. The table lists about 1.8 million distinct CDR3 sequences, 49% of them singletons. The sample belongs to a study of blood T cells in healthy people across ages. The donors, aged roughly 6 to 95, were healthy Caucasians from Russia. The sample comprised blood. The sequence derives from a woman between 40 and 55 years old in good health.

The CDR3 DNA follows: TGCAGTGCTAGGGTAAAGGGGGGAACCAGCCCCGTTAACTATGGCTACACCTTC. Its translation is CSARVKGGTSPVNYGYTF. The V gene is TRBV20-1, the J gene TRBJ1-2; D is possibly TRBD1 (6 bases). Per the germline V gene, CDR1 is DFQATT and CDR2 is SNEGSKA (reference sequence). V lost 3 bases and J lost 1, with 24 bases in between. The CDR3 is 18 residues long.